This T cell receptor (beta chain) was identified during a study of T cell responses to AZD1222 COVID-19 vaccine. Note on this clone: Its specificity is not known.

Generated by immunoSEQ multiplex PCR, the TCRdb table keeps only in-frame clones and is missing some. The table has about 110,000 clones, roughly 90% seen once. There are 16 residues in the CDR3. Germline lookup yields CDR1 MGHRA and CDR2 YSYEKL. The V end was cut by 0 bases, the J end by 0 bases, with 9 bases between. Study-level points and caveats: Only a handful of people who got AZD1222 tested seropositive at baseline. Reportedly, nearly half the spike-specific TCRs target unmutated variant regions.

The material was peripheral blood, obtained on day 0 of AZD1222 vaccination. J is TRBJ1-5 and V is TRBV4-1; D is perhaps TRBD1 (5 bases). The sequence was collected from an adult in good health. CDR3 residues: CASSQEGGISNQPQHF. The CDR3 region has the DNA TGCGCCAGCAGCCAAGAGGGGGGGATTAGCAATCAGCCCCAGCATTTT.